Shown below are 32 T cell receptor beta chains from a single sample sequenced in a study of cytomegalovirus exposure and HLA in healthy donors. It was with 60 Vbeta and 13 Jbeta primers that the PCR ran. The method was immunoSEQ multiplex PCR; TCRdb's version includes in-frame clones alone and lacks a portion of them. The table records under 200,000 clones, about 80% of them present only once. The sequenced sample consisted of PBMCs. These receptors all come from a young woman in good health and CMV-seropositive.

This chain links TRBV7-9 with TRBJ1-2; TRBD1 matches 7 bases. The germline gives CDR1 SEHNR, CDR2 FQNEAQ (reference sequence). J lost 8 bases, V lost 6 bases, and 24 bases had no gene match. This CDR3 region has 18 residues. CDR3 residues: CASRPTGAGSLSFLGYTF. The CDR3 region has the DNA TGTGCCAGCAGGCCTACAGGGGCGGGCTCGTTGTCCTTTCTGGGCTACACCTTC.

CDR3 nucleotide sequence: TGTGCCACCAGCACCGGGTACCAGCCCCAGCATTTT. This codes for CATSTGYQPQHF. The chain recombines TRBV15 with TRBJ1-5; D unresolved. Trimming took off 4 bases at V and 7 bases at J, with 8 bases between the two ends. Germline V gene lookup returns CDR1 LNHNV and CDR2 YYDKDF (reference sequence). This CDR3 region has 12 residues.

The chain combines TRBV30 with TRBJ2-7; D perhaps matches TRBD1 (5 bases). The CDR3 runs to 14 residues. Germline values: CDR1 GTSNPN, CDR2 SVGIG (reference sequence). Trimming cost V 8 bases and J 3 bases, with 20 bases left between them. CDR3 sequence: CAQHAPGKNYEQYF. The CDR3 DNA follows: TGTGCCCAACACGCACCAGGGAAAAACTACGAGCAGTACTTC. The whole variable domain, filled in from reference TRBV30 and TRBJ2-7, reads SQTIHQWPATLVQPVGSPLSLECTVEGTSNPNLYWYRQAAGRGLQLLFYSVGIGQISSEVPQNLSASRPQDRQFILSSKKLLLSDSGFYLCAQHAPGKNYEQYFGPGTRLTVT.

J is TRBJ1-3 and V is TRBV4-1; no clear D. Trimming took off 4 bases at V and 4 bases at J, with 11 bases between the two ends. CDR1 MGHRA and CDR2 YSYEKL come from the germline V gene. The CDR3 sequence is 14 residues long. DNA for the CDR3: TGCGCCAGCAGCCGAGATGAGAGGGGAAACACCATATATTTT. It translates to CASSRDERGNTIYF.

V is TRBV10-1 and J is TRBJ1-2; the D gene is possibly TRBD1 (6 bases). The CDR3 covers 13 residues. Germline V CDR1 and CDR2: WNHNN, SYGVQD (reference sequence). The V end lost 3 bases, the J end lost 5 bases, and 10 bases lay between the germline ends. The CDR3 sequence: CASSENRAYGYTF. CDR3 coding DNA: TGCGCCAGCAGTGAAAACAGGGCTTATGGCTACACCTTC.

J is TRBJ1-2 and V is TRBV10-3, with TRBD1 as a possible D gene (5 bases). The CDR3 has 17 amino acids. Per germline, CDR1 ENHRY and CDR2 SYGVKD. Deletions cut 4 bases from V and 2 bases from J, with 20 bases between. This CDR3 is CAISAQRAGRDNYGYTF. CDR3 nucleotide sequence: TGTGCCATCAGTGCTCAAAGGGCAGGGCGGGACAACTATGGCTACACCTTC.

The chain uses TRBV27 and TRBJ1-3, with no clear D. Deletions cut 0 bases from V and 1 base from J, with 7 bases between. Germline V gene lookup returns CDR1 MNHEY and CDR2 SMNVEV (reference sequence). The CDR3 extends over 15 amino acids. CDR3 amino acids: CASSLSRSSGNTIYF. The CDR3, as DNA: TGTGCCAGCAGTTTATCCAGATCGTCTGGAAACACCATATATTTT.

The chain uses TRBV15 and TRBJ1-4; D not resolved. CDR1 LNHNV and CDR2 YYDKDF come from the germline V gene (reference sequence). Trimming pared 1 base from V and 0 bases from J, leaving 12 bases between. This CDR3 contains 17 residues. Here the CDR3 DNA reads TGTGCCACCAGCAGAGGCCAAGCAAGTCCAACTAATGAAAAACTGTTTTTT. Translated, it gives CATSRGQASPTNEKLFF. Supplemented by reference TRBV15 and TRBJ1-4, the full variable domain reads DAMVIQNPRYQVTQFGKPVTLSCSQTLNHNVMYWYQQKSSQAPKLLFHYYDKDFNNEADTPDNFQSRRPNTSFCFLDIRSPGLGDTAMYLCATSRGQASPTNEKLFFGSGTQLSVL.

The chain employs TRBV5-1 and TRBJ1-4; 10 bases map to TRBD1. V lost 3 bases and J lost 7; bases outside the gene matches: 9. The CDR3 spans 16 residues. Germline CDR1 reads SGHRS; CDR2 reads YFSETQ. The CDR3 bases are TGCGCCAGCAGCTGGGGGACAGGGGTGGTTCTTGAAAAACTGTTTTTT. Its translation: CASSWGTGVVLEKLFF.

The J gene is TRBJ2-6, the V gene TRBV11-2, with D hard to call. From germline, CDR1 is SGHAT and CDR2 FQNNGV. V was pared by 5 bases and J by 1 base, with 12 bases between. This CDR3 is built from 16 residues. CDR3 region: CASSHSPLSGANVLTF. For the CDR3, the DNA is TGTGCCAGCAGCCACTCCCCTCTATCTGGGGCCAACGTCCTGACTTTC.

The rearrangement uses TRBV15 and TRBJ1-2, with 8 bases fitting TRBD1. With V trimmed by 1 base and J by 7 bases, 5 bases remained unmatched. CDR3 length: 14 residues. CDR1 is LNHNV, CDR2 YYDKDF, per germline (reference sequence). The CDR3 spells CATSRGQGAGGYTF. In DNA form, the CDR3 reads TGTGCCACCAGCAGAGGTCAGGGGGCGGGTGGCTACACCTTC. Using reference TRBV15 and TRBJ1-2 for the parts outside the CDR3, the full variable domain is DAMVIQNPRYQVTQFGKPVTLSCSQTLNHNVMYWYQQKSSQAPKLLFHYYDKDFNNEADTPDNFQSRRPNTSFCFLDIRSPGLGDTAMYLCATSRGQGAGGYTFGSGTRLTVV.

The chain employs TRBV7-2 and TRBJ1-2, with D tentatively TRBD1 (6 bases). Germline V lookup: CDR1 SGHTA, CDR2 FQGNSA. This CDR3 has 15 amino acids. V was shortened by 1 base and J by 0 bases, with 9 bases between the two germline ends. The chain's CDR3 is CASSLVGGPNYGYTF. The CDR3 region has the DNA TGTGCCAGCAGCTTAGTGGGGGGGCCTAACTATGGCTACACCTTC.

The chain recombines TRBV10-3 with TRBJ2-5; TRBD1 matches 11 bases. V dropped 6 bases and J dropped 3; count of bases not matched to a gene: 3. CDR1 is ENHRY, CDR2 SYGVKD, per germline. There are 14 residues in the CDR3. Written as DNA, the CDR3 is TGTGCCATCAGCGGGACAGGGGGGAAAGAGACCCAGTACTTC. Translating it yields CAISGTGGKETQYF.

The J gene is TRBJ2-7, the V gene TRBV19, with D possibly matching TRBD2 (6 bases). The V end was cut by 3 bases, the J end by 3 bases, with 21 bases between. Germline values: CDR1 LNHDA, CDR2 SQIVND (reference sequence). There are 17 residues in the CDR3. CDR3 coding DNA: TGTGCCAGTAGTATCGTGGGGTGGCGGGGCCGATACTACGAGCAGTACTTC. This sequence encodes CASSIVGWRGRYYEQYF.

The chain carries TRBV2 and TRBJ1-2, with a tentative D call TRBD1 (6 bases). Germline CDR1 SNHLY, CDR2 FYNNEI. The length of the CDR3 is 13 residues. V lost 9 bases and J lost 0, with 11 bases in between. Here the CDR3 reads CASKWTANYGYTF. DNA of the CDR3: TGTGCCAGTAAGTGGACAGCTAACTATGGCTACACCTTC. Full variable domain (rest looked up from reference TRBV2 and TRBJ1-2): EPEVTQTPSHQVTQMGQEVILRCVPISNHLYFYWYRQILGQKVEFLVSFYNNEISEKSEIFDDQFSVERPDGSNFTLKIRSTKLEDSAMYFCASKWTANYGYTFGSGTRLTVV.

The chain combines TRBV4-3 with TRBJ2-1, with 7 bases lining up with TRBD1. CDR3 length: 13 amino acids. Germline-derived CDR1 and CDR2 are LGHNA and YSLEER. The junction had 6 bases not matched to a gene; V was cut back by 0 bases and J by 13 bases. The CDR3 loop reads CASSQDSDRDQFF. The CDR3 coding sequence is TGCGCCAGCAGCCAAGATTCCGACAGGGACCAGTTCTTC.

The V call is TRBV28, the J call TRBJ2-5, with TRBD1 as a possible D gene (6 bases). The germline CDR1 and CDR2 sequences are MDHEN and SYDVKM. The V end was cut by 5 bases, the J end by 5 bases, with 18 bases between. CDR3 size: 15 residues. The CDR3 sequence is CASSPQGPLEETQYF. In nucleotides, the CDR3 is TGTGCCAGCAGTCCACAGGGACCGCTGGAGGAGACCCAGTACTTC.

CDR3 amino acids: CASDPRMTGASNQPQHF. CDR3 nucleotides: TGTGCCTCTGACCCACGGATGACAGGGGCGAGCAATCAGCCCCAGCATTTT. J is TRBJ1-5 and V is TRBV19; 8 bases fit TRBD1. The V segment lost 11 bases and the J segment 1 base; nucleotides outside the gene matches: 16. This CDR3 has 17 amino acids. Germline CDR1 and CDR2: LNHDA and SQIVND (reference sequence).

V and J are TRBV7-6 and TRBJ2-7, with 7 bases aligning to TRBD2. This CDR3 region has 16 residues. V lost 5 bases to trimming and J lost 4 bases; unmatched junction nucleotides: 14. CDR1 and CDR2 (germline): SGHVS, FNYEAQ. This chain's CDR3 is CASSLGRVELGYEQYF. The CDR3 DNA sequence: TGTGCCAGCAGCCTGGGGAGGGTAGAGTTGGGGTACGAGCAGTACTTC.

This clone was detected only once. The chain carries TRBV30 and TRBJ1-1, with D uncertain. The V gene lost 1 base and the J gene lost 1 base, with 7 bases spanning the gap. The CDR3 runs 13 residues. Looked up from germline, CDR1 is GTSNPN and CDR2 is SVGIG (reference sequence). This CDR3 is CAWSGHRNTEAFF. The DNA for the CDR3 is TGTGCCTGGAGTGGACATAGGAACACTGAAGCTTTCTTT.

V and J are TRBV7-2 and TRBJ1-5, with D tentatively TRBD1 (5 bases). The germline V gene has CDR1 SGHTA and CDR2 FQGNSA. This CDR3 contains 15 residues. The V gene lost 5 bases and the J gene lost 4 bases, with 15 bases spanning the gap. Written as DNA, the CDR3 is TGTGCCAGCAGCGGGGCCGGCAGCTATAATCAGCCCCAGCATTTT. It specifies CASSGAGSYNQPQHF.

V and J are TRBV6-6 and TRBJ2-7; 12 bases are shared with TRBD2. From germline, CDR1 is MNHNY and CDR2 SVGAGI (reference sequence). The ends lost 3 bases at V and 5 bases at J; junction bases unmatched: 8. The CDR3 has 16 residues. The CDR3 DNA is TGTGCCAGCAGTTATTCGACTAGCGGGGGTCGAGACGAGCAGTACTTC. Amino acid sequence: CASSYSTSGGRDEQYF.

The CDR3 bases are TGTGCCAGCGACAGGGAGTTTCGTCAGCCCCAGCATTTT. Its translation is CASDREFRQPQHF. This rearrangement joins TRBV6-1 to TRBJ1-5; 7 nucleotides align to TRBD1. CDR1 and CDR2 (germline): MNHNS, SASEGT. The CDR3 runs to 13 residues. The ends lost 8 bases at V and 6 bases at J; junction bases unmatched: 7.

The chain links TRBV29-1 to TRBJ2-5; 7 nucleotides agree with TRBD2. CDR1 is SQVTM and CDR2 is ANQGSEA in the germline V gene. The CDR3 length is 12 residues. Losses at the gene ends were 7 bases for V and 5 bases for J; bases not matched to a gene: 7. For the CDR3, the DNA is TGCAGCGCGGGCGGGGGAAAGGAGACCCAGTACTTC. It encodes CSAGGGKETQYF.

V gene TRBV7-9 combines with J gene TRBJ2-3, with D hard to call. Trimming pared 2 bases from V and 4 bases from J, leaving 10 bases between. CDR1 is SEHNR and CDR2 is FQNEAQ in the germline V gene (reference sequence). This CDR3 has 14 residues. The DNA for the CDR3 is TGTGCCAGCAGCTTAAAGAGTCTCCCAGATACGCAGTATTTT. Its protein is CASSLKSLPDTQYF.

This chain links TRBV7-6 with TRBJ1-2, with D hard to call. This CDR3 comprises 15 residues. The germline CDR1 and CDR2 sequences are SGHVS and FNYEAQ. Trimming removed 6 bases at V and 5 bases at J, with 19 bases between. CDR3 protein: CASSPDISIYYGYTF. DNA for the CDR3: TGTGCCAGCAGTCCTGACATCTCAATCTATTATGGCTACACCTTC.

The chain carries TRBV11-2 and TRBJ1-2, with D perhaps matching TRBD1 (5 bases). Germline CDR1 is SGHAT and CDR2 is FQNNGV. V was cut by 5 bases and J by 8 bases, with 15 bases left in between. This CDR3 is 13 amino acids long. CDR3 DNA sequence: TGTGCCAGCAGCAGCGGGACCGAGTTAGGCTACACCTTC. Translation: CASSSGTELGYTF. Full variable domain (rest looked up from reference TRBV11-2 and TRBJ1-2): EAGVAQSPRYKIIEKRQSVAFWCNPISGHATLYWYQQILGQGPKLLIQFQNNGVVDDSQLPKDRFSAERLKGVDSTLKIQPAKLEDSAVYLCASSSGTELGYTFGSGTRLTVV.

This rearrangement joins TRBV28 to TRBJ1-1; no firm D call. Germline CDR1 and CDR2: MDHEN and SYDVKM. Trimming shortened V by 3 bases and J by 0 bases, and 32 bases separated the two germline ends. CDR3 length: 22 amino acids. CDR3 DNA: TGTGCCAGCAGTTTTTTATTGCTCACCCGAGGGCCTTCCAGCGAAATGAACACTGAAGCTTTCTTT. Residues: CASSFLLLTRGPSSEMNTEAFF.

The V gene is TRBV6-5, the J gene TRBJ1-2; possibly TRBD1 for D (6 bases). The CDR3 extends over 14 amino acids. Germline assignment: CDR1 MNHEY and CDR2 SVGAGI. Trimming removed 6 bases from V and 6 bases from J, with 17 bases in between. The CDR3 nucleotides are TGTGCCAGCAGCTCACCAGGGAGGGGGAATGGCTACACCTTC. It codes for CASSSPGRGNGYTF.

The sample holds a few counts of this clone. The CDR3, as DNA: TGTGCCAGCTCACCCCGAGCGAACACTGAAGCTTTCTTT. This gives the protein CASSPRANTEAFF. The chain recombines TRBV18 with TRBJ1-1, with D uncertain. Germline V gene data show CDR1 as KGHSH and CDR2 as LQKENI. V gave up 3 bases and J gave up 1 base, with 6 bases separating them. The CDR3 sequence is 13 residues long.

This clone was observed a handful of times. In DNA, the CDR3 is TGTGCCAGCTGCGAGGGAACCGGGGAATACTACGAGCAGTACTTC. Encoded protein: CASCEGTGEYYEQYF. The chain combines TRBV21-1 with TRBJ2-7; the D call TRBD2 from the table was never checked on the DNA. TRBV21-1 is labeled a pseudogene. The CDR3 spans 15 residues.

In DNA form, the CDR3 reads TGTGCCTGGCTCCTCAGGGACTCAATAAACAATGAGCAGTTCTTC. Protein sequence: CAWLLRDSINNEQFF. This chain connects TRBV30 to TRBJ2-1; D is perhaps TRBD2 (6 bases). Germline V CDR1 and CDR2: GTSNPN, SVGIG (reference sequence). With 5 bases removed from V and 5 bases from J, the gap between germline ends came to 19 bases. CDR3 length: 15 amino acids.